This TCR beta chain was retrieved from a study of cytomegalovirus exposure and HLA in healthy donors. Overall study results and limits: An analysis that was carried out later associated approximately 17,000 TCR beta sequences with HLA alleles at 0.05 false discovery rate.

The CDR3 is 15 residues long. The V end lost 1 base, the J end lost 2 bases, and 9 bases lay between the germline ends. Germline V gene data show CDR1 as MGHRA and CDR2 as YSYEKL. Researchers ran the PCR with 60 Vbeta and 13 Jbeta primers. Generated by immunoSEQ multiplex PCR, the TCRdb table keeps only in-frame clones and is missing some. The sample holds 130,000 or so clones, 60% to 80% seen once. Worth noting for this clone: No antigen is known for it.

V is TRBV4-1 and J is TRBJ1-3; D is possibly TRBD1 (5 bases). What was sequenced was PBMCs. The clonotype originates from a male donor in good health and CMV-seronegative. The CDR3 sequence: CASSQAGGAGNTIYF. The CDR3 nucleotides are TGCGCCAGCAGCCAAGCGGGGGGGGCTGGAAACACCATATATTTT.